This T cell receptor (beta chain) originates from a study of T-cell reconstitution after alpha-beta-depleted transplantation in children. The germline V gene has CDR1 KGHSH and CDR2 LQKENI. The CDR3 extends over 15 amino acids. V was trimmed by 0 bases and J by 0 bases, leaving 6 bases between them. The library targeted TCRbeta and was prepared with unique molecular identifiers. TCRdb ran MiXCR on the PCR reads and lists one entry per CDR3 protein. The repertoire holds about 72,000 distinct CDR3 sequences, with just under 7.5% as singletons. The clonotype comes from a human donor who donated a stem cell graft to a child with acute lymphoblastic leukemia. This chain uses TRBV18 with TRBJ1-5, with D uncertain. The material sequenced was PBMCs from the stem cell graft donor, taken from the stem cell graft. This chain's CDR3 is CASSPPGPSNQPQHF. In nucleotides, the CDR3 is TGTGCCAGCTCACCACCGGGCCCTAGCAATCAGCCCCAGCATTTT.